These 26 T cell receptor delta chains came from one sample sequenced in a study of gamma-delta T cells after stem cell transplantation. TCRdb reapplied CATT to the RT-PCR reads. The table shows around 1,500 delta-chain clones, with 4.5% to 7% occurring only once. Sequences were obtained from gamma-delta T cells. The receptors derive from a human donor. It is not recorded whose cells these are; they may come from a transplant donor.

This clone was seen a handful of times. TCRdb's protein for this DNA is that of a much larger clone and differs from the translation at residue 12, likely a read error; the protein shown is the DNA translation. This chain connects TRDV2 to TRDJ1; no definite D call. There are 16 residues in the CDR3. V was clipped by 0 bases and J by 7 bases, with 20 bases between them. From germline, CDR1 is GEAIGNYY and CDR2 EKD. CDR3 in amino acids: CACDTVEDQTDGKLIF. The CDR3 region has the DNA TGTGCCTGTGACACCGTTGAAGATCAAACGGACGGTAAACTCATCTTT.

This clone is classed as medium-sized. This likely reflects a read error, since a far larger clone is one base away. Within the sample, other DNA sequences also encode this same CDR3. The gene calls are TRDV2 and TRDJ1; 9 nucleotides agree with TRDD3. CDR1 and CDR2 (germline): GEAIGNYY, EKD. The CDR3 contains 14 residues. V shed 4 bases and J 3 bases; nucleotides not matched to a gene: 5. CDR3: CACEALGDSDKLIF. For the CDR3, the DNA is TGTGCCTGTGAAGCCCTGGGGGATTCCGATAAACTCATCTTT.

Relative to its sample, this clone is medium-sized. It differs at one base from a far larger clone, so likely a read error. This CDR3 is CARDPVLGDKYTDKLIF. CDR3 DNA sequence: TGTGCCCGTGACCCAGTACTGGGGGATAAGTACACCGATAAACTCATCTTT. J is TRDJ1 and V is TRDV2, with TRDD3 matching 11 bases. The germline V gene has CDR1 GEAIGNYY and CDR2 EKD. CDR3 length: 17 amino acids.

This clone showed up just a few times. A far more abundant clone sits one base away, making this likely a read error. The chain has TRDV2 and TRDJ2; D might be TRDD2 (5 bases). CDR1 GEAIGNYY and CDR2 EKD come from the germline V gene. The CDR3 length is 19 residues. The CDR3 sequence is CARDLVSRGLQALTAQLFF. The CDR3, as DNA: TGTGCCCGTGACCTGGTTTCAAGGGGCCTTCAAGCTTTGACAGCACAACTCTTCTTT.

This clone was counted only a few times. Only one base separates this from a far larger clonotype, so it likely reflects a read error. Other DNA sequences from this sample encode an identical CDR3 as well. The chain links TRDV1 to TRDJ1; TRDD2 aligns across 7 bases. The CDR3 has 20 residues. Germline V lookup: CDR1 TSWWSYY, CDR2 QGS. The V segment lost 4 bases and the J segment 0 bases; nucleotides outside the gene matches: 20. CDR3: CALGGLSLPPFLEYTDKLIF. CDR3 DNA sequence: TGTGCTCTTGGGGGCCTCTCCCTTCCCCCCTTCCTCGAGTACACCGATAAACTCATCTTT.

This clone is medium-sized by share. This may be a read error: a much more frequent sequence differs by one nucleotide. CDR3 loop: CACDTLRAYTGGYELGDTLDKLIF. In DNA form, the CDR3 reads TGTGCCTGTGACACCCTACGAGCATATACTGGGGGATACGAACTGGGGGATACGCTCGATAAACTCATCTTT. V usage is TRDV2 and J usage is TRDJ1; 13 bases match TRDD3. This CDR3 contains 24 residues. Trimming took 0 bases from V and 4 from J; bases not matched to a gene: 28. CDR1 and CDR2 from the germline V gene are GEAIGNYY and EKD.

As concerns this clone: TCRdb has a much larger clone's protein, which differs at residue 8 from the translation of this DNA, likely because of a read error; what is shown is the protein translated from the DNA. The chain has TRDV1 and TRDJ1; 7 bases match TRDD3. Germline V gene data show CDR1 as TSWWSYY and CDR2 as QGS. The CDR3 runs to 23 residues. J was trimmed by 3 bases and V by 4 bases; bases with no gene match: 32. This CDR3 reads CALGVRPPYAAWGFLSSSDKLIF. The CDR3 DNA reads TGTGCTCTTGGGGTCCGGCCTCCCTATGCGGCCTGGGGGTTCCTTTCCTCTTCCGATAAACTCATCTTT.

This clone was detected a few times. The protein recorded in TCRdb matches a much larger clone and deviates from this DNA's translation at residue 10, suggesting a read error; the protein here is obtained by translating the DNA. CDR3 DNA sequence: TGTGCCTGTGACCCCTTAATGCTGGGGGGCGAAGACACCGATAAACTCATCTTT. Translated, it gives CACDPLMLGGEDTDKLIF. V usage is TRDV2 and J usage is TRDJ1, with 7 bases that match TRDD3. This CDR3 is 18 amino acids long. Trimming cost V 3 bases and J 0 bases; bases outside gene matches: 15. The germline V gene encodes CDR1 GEAIGNYY and CDR2 EKD.

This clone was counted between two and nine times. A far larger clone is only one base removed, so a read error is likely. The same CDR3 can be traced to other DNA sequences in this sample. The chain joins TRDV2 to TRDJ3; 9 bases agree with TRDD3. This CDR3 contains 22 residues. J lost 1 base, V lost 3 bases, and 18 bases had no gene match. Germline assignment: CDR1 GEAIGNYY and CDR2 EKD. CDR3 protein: CACDVTGGGYEESSWDTRQMFF. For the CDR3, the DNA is TGTGCCTGTGACGTTACTGGGGGAGGTTACGAGGAATCATCCTGGGACACCCGACAGATGTTTTTC.

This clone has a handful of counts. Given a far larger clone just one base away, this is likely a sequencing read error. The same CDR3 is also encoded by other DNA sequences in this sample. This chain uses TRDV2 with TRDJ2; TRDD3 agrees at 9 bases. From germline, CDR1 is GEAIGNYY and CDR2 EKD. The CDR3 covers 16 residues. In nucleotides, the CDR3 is TGTGCCTGTGACAAACTGGGGGACATCTTGACGGCACAACTCTTCTTT. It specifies CACDKLGDILTAQLFF.

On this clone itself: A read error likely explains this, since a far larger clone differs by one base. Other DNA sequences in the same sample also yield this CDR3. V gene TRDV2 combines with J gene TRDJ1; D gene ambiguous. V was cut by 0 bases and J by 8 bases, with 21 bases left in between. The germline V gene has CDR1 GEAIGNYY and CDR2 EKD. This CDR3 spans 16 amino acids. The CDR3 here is CACDTVEDQTDDKLIF. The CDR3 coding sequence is TGTGCCTGTGACACCGTTGAAGATCAAACGGACGACAAACTCATCTTT.

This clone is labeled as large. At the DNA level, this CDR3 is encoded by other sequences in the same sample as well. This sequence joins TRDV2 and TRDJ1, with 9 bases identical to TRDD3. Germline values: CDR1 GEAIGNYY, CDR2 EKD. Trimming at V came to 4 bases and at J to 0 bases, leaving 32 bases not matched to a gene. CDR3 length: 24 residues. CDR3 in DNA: TGTGCCTGTGATATATTAACTGGGGGAGATCGCGGCGGCGGATATTCAACGTACACCGATAAACTCATCTTT. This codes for CACDILTGGDRGGGYSTYTDKLIF.

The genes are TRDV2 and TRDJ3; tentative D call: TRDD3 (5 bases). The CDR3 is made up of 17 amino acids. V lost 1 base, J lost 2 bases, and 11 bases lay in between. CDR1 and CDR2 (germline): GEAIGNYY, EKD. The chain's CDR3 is CACDTLLGPWDTRQMFF. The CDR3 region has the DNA TGTGCCTGTGACACGTTGCTGGGACCCTGGGACACCCGACAGATGTTTTTC.

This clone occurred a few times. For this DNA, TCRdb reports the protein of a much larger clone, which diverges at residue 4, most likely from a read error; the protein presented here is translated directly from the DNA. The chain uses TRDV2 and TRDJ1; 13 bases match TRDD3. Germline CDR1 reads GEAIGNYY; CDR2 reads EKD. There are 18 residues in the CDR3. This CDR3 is CACNTLLGDTLATDKLIF. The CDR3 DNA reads TGTGCCTGTAACACCCTACTGGGGGATACGCTGGCTACCGATAAACTCATCTTT.

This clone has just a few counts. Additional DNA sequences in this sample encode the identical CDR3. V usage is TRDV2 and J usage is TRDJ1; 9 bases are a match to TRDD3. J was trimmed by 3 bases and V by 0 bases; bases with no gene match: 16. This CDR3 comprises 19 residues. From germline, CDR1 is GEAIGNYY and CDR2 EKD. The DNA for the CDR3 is TGTGCCTGTGACACCGTAAGGGGGATACTTTCAACTTGGGCCGATAAACTCATCTTT. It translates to CACDTVRGILSTWADKLIF.

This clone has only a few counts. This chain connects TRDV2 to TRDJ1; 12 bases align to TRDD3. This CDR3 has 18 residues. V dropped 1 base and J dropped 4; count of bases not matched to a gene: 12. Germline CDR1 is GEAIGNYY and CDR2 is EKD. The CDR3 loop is CACDTFVLGDTVSDKLIF. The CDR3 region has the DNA TGTGCCTGTGACACTTTCGTACTGGGGGATACCGTGAGCGATAAACTCATCTTT.

CDR3 DNA: TGTGCCTGTGACCCGGCTGGACTCACCGATAAACTCATCTTT. Translating it yields CACDPAGLTDKLIF. The chain uses TRDV2 and TRDJ1; D ambiguous. The CDR3 contains 14 residues. Trimming removed 3 bases from V and 1 base from J, with 11 bases in between. Germline V gene sequence: CDR1 GEAIGNYY, CDR2 EKD.

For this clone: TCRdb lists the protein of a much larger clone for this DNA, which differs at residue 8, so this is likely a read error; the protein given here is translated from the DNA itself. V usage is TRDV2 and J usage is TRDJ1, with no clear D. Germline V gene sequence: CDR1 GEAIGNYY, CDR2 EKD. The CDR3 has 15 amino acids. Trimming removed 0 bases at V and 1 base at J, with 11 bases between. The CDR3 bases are TGTGCCTGTGACACCTCACCTAGGGGCACCGATAAACTCATCTTT. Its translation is CACDTSPRGTDKLIF.

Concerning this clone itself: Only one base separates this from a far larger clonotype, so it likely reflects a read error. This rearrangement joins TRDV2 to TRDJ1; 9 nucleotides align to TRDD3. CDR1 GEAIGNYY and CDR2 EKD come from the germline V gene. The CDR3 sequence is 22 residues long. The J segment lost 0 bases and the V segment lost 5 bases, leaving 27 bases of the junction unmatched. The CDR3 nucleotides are TGTGCCTGTGGCATCCTTCCTGATACTGGGGGAAACGTCGCACCATACACCGATAAACTCATCTTT. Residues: CACGILPDTGGNVAPYTDKLIF.

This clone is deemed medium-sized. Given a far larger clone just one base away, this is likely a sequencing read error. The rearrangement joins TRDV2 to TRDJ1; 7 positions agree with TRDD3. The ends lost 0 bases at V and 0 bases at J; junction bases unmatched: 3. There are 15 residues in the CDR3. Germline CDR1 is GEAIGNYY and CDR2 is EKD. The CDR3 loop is CACDTVGDHTDKLIF. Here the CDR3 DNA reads TGTGCCTGTGACACCGTGGGGGACCACACCGATAAACTCATCTTT.

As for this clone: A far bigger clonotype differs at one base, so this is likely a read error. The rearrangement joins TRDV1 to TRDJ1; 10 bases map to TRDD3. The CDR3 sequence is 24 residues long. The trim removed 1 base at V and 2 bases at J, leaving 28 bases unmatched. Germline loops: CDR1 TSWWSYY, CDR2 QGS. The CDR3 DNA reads TGTGCTCTTGGGGAACCTTCCTACGGTCAGGGTCCGGGGGATACGTTCCCCCTGACCGATAAACTCATCTTT. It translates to CALGEPSYGQGPGDTFPLTDKLIF.

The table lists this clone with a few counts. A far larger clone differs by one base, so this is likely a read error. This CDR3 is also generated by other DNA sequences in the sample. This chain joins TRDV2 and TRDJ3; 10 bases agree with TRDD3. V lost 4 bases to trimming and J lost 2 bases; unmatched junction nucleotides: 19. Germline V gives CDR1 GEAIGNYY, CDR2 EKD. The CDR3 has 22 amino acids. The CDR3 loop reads CACDTPGGGYAMKPWDTRQMFF. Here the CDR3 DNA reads TGTGCCTGTGATACACCAGGCGGGGGATACGCGATGAAGCCCTGGGACACCCGACAGATGTTTTTC.

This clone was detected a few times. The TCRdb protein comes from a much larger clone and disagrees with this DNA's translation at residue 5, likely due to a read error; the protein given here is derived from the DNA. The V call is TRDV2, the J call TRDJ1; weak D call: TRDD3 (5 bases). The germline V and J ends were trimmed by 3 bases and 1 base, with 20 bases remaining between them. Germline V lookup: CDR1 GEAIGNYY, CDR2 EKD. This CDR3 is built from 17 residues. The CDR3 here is CACDAAGYKSPTDKLIF. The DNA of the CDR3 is TGTGCCTGTGACGCCGCTGGGTACAAATCCCCCACCGATAAACTCATCTTT.

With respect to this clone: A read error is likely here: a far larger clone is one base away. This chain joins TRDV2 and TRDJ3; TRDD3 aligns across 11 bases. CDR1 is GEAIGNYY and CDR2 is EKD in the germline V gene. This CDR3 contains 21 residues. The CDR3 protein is CACDTVVGDTTPPWDTRQTFF. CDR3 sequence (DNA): TGTGCCTGTGACACCGTAGTGGGGGATACGACCCCCCCCTGGGACACCCGACAGACGTTTTTC.

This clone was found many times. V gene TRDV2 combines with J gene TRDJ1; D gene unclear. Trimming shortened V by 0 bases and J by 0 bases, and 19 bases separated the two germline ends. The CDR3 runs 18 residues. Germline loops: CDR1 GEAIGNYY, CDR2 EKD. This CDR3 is CACDTLSGPSTYTDKLIF. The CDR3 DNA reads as TGTGCCTGTGACACCTTGTCCGGTCCCTCTACATACACCGATAAACTCATCTTT.

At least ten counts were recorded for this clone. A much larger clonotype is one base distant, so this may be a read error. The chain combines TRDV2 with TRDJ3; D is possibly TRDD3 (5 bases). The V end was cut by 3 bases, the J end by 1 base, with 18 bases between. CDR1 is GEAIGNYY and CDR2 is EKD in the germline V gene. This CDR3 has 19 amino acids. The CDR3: CACDSLGKALSWDTRQMFF. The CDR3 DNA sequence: TGTGCCTGTGACTCTTTGGGGAAAGCACTTTCCTGGGACACCCGACAGATGTTTTTC.